What follows is one T cell receptor beta chain and its context. No antigen is known for it. PBMCs were derived from around 10 ml fresh peripheral blood. This entry belongs to a study of T cells in Graves' hyperthyroidism and ophthalmopathy. Study as a whole: Once the initial diagnosis was made, peripheral blood was obtained before any treatment.

Study results and caveats: Ophthalmopathy and stable hyperthyroidism were separated by a 13 V-J model. Most clonotypes that expanded in the thyroid above 0.001 also showed up in blood.

The V end was cut by 3 bases, the J end by 7 bases, with 7 bases between. The CDR3 length is 13 residues. The germline V gene has CDR1 SNHLY and CDR2 FYNNEI. Using RNA transcripts as the source, TCR beta CDR3 regions were amplified. HTBI primers were used for first-round RT-PCR of the TCR CDR3. TCRdb reanalysed the multiplex PCR reads using MiXCR and keeps one entry per CDR3 protein. This sample yields 600,000 to 850,000 distinct CDR3 sequences, of which 15% to 20% are seen a single time; 16% belongs to the top ten. This sequence originates from a woman aged 50 to 60 with Graves' hyperthyroidism that later progressed to Graves' ophthalmopathy. The chain couples TRBV2 to TRBJ1-6; unclear D gene. The source material was blood. The DNA of the CDR3 is TGTGCCAGCAGTGATAGGTTGAATTCACCCCTCCACTTT. This codes for CASSDRLNSPLHF.